The sequence of this TCR beta chain was determined in a study of blood T cell repertoires in COVID-19. Study details: COVID-19 samples, acute and convalescent, were from the United States, Italy and Spain.

In the study's own analysis: Estimation of nucleated cell counts was performed using reference gene primer amplification. Only in-frame clones appear in the TCRdb table, and some are missing; sequencing was by immunoSEQ multiplex PCR. The D gene and trimming were derived from the DNA, and the V and J assignments and clone size from that table. Here the sample spans over 100,000 clones, roughly four fifths being singletons. This clone appeared once. Material: peripheral blood. This sequence was found in a woman of 80 years or more with active or convalescent COVID-19.

The CDR3 sequence is CASSLEGGRGATEAFF. CDR3 nucleotide sequence: TGTGCCAGCAGCTTAGAGGGGGGCAGGGGGGCCACTGAAGCTTTCTTT. The chain recombines TRBV11-2 with TRBJ1-1, with 7 positions matching TRBD1. This CDR3 has 16 residues. V was clipped by 0 bases and J by 4 bases; unmatched bases: 8. CDR1 is SGHAT and CDR2 is FQNNGV in the germline V gene.